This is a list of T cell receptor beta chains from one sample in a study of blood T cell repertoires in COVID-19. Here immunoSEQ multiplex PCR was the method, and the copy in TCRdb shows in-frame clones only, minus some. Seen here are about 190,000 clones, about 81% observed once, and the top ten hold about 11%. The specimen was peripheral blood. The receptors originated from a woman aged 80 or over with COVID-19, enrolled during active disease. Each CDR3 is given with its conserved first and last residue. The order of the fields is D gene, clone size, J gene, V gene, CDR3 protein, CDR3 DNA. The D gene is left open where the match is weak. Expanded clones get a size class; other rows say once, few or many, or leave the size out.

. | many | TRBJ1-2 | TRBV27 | CASSLQAPPGYGYTF | TGTGCCAGCAGTCTACAGGCCCCACCGGGCTATGGCTACACCTTC
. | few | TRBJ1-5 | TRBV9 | CASSVGLNQPQHF | TGTGCCAGCAGCGTAGGTTTAAATCAGCCCCAGCATTTT
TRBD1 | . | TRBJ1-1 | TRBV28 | CASSSRFGAAGQGVGTEAFF | TGTGCCAGCAGTTCCAGATTCGGCGCGGCTGGACAGGGGGTTGGAACTGAAGCTTTCTTT
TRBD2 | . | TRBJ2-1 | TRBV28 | CASSLGLTSGYNEQFF | TGTGCCAGCAGTTTAGGTTTGACTAGCGGCTACAATGAGCAGTTCTTC
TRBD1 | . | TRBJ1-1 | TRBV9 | CASSVNPDRGNTEAFF | TGTGCCAGCAGCGTTAACCCGGACAGGGGGAACACTGAAGCTTTCTTT
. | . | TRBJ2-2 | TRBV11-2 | CASSFPGTGELFF | TGTGCCAGCAGCTTCCCAGGGACCGGGGAGCTGTTTTTT
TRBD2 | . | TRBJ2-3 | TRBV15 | CATSRDGGRASTDTQYF | TGTGCCACCAGCAGAGATGGTGGGAGGGCCTCCACAGATACGCAGTATTTT
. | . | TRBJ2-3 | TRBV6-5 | CASRDLGGDTQYF | TGTGCCAGCAGAGACCTAGGAGGGGATACGCAGTATTTT
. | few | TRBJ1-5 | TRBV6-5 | CASSSTGSNQPQHF | TGTGCCAGCAGCTCCACAGGGAGCAATCAGCCCCAGCATTTT
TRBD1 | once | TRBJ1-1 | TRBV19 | CASSLTTGATEAFF | TGTGCCAGTAGTTTAACAACAGGGGCCACTGAAGCTTTCTTT
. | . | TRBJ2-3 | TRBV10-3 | CAISDRVVLVNTDTQYF | TGTGCCATCAGTGATCGGGTGGTTCTAGTTAACACAGATACGCAGTATTTT
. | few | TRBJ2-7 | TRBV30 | CAWSVAGPYEQYF | TGTGCCTGGAGTGTGGCAGGGCCCTACGAGCAGTACTTC
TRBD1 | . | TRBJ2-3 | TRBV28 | CASSSDRGGTDTQYF | TGTGCCAGCAGTTCCGACAGGGGTGGGACAGATACGCAGTATTTT
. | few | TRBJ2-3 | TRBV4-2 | CASSQESRTDTQYF | TGTGCCAGCAGCCAAGAAAGCCGCACAGATACGCAGTATTTT
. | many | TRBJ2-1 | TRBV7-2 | CASSSMSSYNEQFF | TGTGCCAGCAGCTCGATGAGCTCCTACAATGAGCAGTTCTTC